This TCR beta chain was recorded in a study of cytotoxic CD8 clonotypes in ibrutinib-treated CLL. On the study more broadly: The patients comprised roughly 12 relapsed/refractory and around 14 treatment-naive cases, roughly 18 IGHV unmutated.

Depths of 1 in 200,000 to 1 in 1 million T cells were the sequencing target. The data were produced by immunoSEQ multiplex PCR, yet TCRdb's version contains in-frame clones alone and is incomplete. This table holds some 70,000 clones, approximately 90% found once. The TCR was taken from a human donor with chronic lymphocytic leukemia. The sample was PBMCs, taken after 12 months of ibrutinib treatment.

CDR3 residues: CASSQGDGTTRTDTQYF. DNA of the CDR3: TGTGCCAGCAGCCAGGGGGACGGGACTACAAGGACAGATACGCAGTATTTT. The J gene is TRBJ2-3, the V gene TRBV4-2; 7 bases line up with TRBD2. The length of the CDR3 is 17 residues. V shed 3 bases, J shed 3 bases, and the junction held 12 bases outside the gene matches. Germline V CDR1 and CDR2: LGHNA, YNFKEQ.